The sample holds a few counts of the clone carrying this T cell receptor beta chain. The sample originates from a study of response to subunit inactivated influenza vaccine. This CDR3 has 13 amino acids. Trimming pared 8 bases from V and 9 bases from J, leaving 19 bases between. The germline V gene encodes CDR1 MDHEN and CDR2 SYDVKM. From the RT-PCR reads, TCRdb called clonotypes with MiXCR, one entry per CDR3 protein. The table has about 540,000 distinct CDR3 sequences, 20% to 25% seen once. In addition, the sample was reused for a study of T cells expressing NK-cell markers. This second study says: 5'RACE template switching with UMIs generated TCR beta cDNA. It was from sorted CD3+CD56+NKG2C+, CD3+CD56+NKG2C- and CD3+CD56-NKG2C+ T cells that TCR beta repertoires came. Eight donors were sequenced, seven testing HCMV-seropositive and one testing seronegative. Only alpha-beta TCR T cells were sorted in several experiments, using an anti-gamma-delta TCR antibody.

The source material was CD4+ T cells sorted from PBMCs, sampled roughly 12 days after vaccination. The chain employs TRBV28 and TRBJ1-1; D gene unclear. This receptor was taken from a man aged 45-65 years who received an inactivated influenza vaccine. CDR3 in DNA: TGTGCCAGCCGCTCACATGGGTCGCTGAAAGCTTTCTTT. Its translation is CASRSHGSLKAFF.